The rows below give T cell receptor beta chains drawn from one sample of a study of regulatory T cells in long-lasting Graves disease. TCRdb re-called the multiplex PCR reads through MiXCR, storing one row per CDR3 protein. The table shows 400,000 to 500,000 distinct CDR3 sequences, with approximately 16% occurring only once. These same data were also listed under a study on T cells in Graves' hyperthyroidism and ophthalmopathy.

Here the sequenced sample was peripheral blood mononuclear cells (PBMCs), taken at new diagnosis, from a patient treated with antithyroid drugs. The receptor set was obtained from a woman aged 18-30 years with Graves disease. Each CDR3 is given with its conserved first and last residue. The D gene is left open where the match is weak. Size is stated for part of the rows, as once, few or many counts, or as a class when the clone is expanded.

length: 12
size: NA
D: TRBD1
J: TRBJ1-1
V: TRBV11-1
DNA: TGTGCCAGCAGCACAGGGGGACCTGAAGCTTTCTTT
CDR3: CASSTGGPEAFF

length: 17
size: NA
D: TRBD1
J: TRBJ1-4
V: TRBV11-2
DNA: TGTGCCGGCAGCTTAGTGGGCCAGGGGGCCGCGAGCGAAAAACTGTTTTTT
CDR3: CAGSLVGQGAASEKLFF

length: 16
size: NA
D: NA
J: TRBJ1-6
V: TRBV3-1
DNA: TGTGCCAGCAGCCGACAAAGGACCCTCTATAATTCACCCCTCCACTTT
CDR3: CASSRQRTLYNSPLHF

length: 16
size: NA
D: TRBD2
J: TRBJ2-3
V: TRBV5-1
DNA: TGCGCCAGCAGCTTGGGTGGGACTAGCCTCACAGATACGCAGTATTTT
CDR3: CASSLGGTSLTDTQYF

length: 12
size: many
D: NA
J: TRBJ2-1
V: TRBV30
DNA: TGTGCCTATAGTGATCTCGGCAATGAGCAGTTCTTC
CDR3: CAYSDLGNEQFF

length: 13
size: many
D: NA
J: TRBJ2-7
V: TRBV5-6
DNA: TGTGCCAGCAGCTGGCGGGGAACCCGCGAGCAGTACTTC
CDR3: CASSWRGTREQYF

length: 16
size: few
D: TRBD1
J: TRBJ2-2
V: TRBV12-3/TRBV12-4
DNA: TGTGCCAGCAGTCTAGTGACAGGGCGGAAGGGCGGGGAGCTGTTTTTT
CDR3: CASSLVTGRKGGELFF

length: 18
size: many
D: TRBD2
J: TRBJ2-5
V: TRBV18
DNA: TGTGCCAGCTCACCCTACGGCCCCGGGACTAGCGGACAAGAGACCCAGTACTTC
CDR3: CASSPYGPGTSGQETQYF

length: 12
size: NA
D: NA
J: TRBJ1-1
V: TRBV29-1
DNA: TGCTGCCATGGGGCCCTGAACACTGAAGCTTTCTTT
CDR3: CCHGALNTEAFF

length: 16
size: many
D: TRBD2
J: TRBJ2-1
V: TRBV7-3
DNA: TGTGCCAGCAGCTTATCTAGCGGGGAAGTCTACAATGAGCAGTTCTTC
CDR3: CASSLSSGEVYNEQFF

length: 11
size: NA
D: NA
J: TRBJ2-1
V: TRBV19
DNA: TGTGCCAGTAAGATGAATAATGAGCAGTTCTTC
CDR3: CASKMNNEQFF

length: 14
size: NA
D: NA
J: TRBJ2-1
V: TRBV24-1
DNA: TGTGCCATCCAACCCCGGAGTCCCGACAATGAGCAGTTCTTC
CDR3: CAIQPRSPDNEQFF

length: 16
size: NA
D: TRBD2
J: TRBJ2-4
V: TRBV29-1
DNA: TGCAGCGTTGGCGGACTAGCGGGAGGGCCTGGGGACATTCAGTACTTC
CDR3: CSVGGLAGGPGDIQYF

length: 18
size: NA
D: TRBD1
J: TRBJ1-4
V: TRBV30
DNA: TGTGCCTGGTCGTCGAGGTGGGGACAGGGGGCGATCGATGAAAAACTGTTTTTT
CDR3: CAWSSRWGQGAIDEKLFF

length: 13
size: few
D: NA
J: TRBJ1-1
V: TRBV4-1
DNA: TGCGCCAGCAGCCCACGGAGGAACACTGAAGCTTTCTTT
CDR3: CASSPRRNTEAFF

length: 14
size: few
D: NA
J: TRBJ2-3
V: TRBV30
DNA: TGTGCCTTCGGCGAGGGGGTCCGGGCAGATACGCAGTATTTT
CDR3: CAFGEGVRADTQYF

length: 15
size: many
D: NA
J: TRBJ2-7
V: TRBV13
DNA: TGTGCCAGCAGCTTAGGAGACAGGTACTCCTACGAGCAGTACTTC
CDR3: CASSLGDRYSYEQYF

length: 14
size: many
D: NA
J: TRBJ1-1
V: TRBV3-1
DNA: TGTGCCAGCAGCCATCGTCAGGGGAACACTGAAGCTTTCTTT
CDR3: CASSHRQGNTEAFF

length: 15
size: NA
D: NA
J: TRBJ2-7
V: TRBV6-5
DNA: TGTGCCAGCAGTTACACCACAGGGTTCTCCTACGAGCAGTACTTC
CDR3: CASSYTTGFSYEQYF

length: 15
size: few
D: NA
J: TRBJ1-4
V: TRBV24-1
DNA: TGTGCCACCAGTGAGTTTGGGCAATCTAATGAAAAACTGTTTTTT
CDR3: CATSEFGQSNEKLFF

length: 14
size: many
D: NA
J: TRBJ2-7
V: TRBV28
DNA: TGTGCCAGCAGTTTATGGGGGAATGGCTACGAGCAGTACTTC
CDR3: CASSLWGNGYEQYF

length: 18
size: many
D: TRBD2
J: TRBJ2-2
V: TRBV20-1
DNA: TGCAGTGCTAGCCCTGGACTAGCGGGAGTTGGCGCCACCGGGGAGCTGTTTTTT
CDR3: CSASPGLAGVGATGELFF